This is a list of T cell receptor beta chains from one sample in a study of T cell responses to AZD1222 COVID-19 vaccine. Libraries were prepared by immunoSEQ multiplex PCR; TCRdb keeps only in-frame clonotypes and omits some of them. The sample lists some 190,000 clones, over 75% occurring once. The sequenced sample was peripheral blood, obtained on day 0 of AZD1222 vaccination. The receptor source for this set is an adult in good health. Each CDR3 is given with its conserved first and last residue. A D gene is named only where the DNA matches it firmly. Expanded clones get a size class; other rows say once, few or many, or leave the size out.

d_call	v_call	j_call	clone_size	cdr3_nt	cdr3_aa
NA	TRBV6-6	TRBJ1-2	once	TGTGCCAGCAGTTACGGGGTGGTGGATGGCTACACCTTC	CASSYGVVDGYTF
TRBD1	TRBV18	TRBJ1-1	few	TGTGCCAGCTCAAGAAAGGGGGCAAACACTGAAGCTTTCTTT	CASSRKGANTEAFF
NA	TRBV10-2	TRBJ1-1	once	TGCGCCAGCAGTGAGTCTGAGGCCTCCGAAGCTTTCTTT	CASSESEASEAFF
NA	TRBV4-3	TRBJ2-7	NA	TGCGCCAGCAGCCAAGAGCTCTTCGGGGACTACGAGCAGTACTTC	CASSQELFGDYEQYF
NA	TRBV13	TRBJ2-1	NA	TGTGCCAGCAGCTCCAGAGAGAAATCCTACAATGAGCAGTTCTTC	CASSSREKSYNEQFF
NA	TRBV6-6	TRBJ1-5	few	TGTGCCAGCAGTCACGTTGCGTCTGCCGGGGCGAGCAATCAGCCCCAGCATTTT	CASSHVASAGASNQPQHF
NA	TRBV7-2	TRBJ1-1	NA	TGTGCCAGCAGCTTAGAAAGGGGCAGACTGAACACTGAAGCTTTCTTT	CASSLERGRLNTEAFF
NA	TRBV5-4	TRBJ1-1	NA	TGTGCCAGCAGCACAAGCGCCTACAACCTGAACACTGAAGCTTTCTTT	CASSTSAYNLNTEAFF
NA	TRBV25-1	TRBJ2-1	NA	TGTGCCAGCAGTCATTATGAGCAGTTCTTC	CASSHYEQFF
NA	TRBV5-6	TRBJ1-5	NA	TGTGCCAGCAGCTTCGGCGATAGCAATCAGCCCCAGCATTTT	CASSFGDSNQPQHF
TRBD2	TRBV2	TRBJ2-3	few	TGTGCCAGCAGTGACGTGCCAGCGGGGTTAGATACGCAGTATTTT	CASSDVPAGLDTQYF
NA	TRBV6-5	TRBJ2-3	NA	TGTGCCAGCAGCAGGTATTCAAGTGGTGCGCAGTATTTT	CASSRYSSGAQYF
NA	TRBV2	TRBJ2-5	NA	TGTGCCAGCAACCCTGTAGAGACAGCGAACCAAGAGACCCAGTACTTC	CASNPVETANQETQYF
NA	TRBV5-6	TRBJ2-5	NA	TGTGCCAGCAGCTTGGTTCTCGCGGGGGCGGGGGAGACCCAGTACTTC	CASSLVLAGAGETQYF
TRBD1	TRBV12-5	TRBJ2-3	NA	TGTGCTAGTGGGGCCGACAGGGGATTTTCCACAGATACGCAGTATTTT	CASGADRGFSTDTQYF
NA	TRBV10-3	TRBJ2-7	NA	TGTGCCATCAGTGGGTTTTCGATCGACGAGCAGTACTTC	CAISGFSIDEQYF
TRBD1	TRBV12-3/TRBV12-4	TRBJ1-1	NA	TGTGCCAGCAGTCAGACAGGGGCTGGTGAAGCTTTCTTT	CASSQTGAGEAFF
TRBD2	TRBV4-2	TRBJ2-7	NA	TGTGCCAGCAGCCAAGGTTTCAGCGGGGGACACTACGAGCAGTACTTC	CASSQGFSGGHYEQYF
NA	TRBV6-5	TRBJ1-5	NA	TGTGCCAGCTCGTTTAGTAGCAATCAGCCCCAGCATTTT	CASSFSSNQPQHF